The clone carrying this T cell receptor beta chain was seen at least ten times. Its target is not known. Only in-frame clones appear in the TCRdb table, and some are missing; sequencing was by immunoSEQ multiplex PCR. Of around 4,000 clones in the sample, roughly 25% are singletons; the top ten hold about 12%. CDR1 SGHNT and CDR2 YENEEA come from the germline V gene. The CDR3 length is 16 residues. The ends were cut back, 5 bases at V and 4 bases at J, with 18 bases in the middle. The data originate from a study of sequential checkpoint blockade in melanoma. The wider study: TCRbeta immunosequencing was performed on DNA from roughly 90 pretreatment melanoma tumor samples. Matched biopsies came pretreatment and at week 13 for 20 to 25 patients. Whole-study results and caveats: Pretreatment TIL clonality tracked with response in the nivolumab-first arm. Mutational load did not correlate with tumor T-cell fraction or clonality.

Treatment noted: randomized to nivolumab then ipilimumab (arm A) or the reverse (arm B). The chain uses TRBV11-3 and TRBJ1-3, with D unresolved. The sequencing here drew on tumor tissue (inferred from file names), taken from a patient given nivolumab and ipilimumab in sequence. The receptor was isolated from a human donor with melanoma. CDR3 DNA: TGTGCCAGCAGCCGTCGGACGGAAAGAACCGGAAACACCATATATTTT. It encodes CASSRRTERTGNTIYF.